The rows below give T cell receptor beta chains drawn from one sample of a study of shared clonotypes between healthy human individuals. Clones were read by immunoSEQ multiplex PCR, and TCRdb kept only the in-frame ones, dropping some. The sample has hundreds of thousands of clones, 96% seen once. Sequencing input: naive CD4+ T cells sorted from blood. The receptors derive from a woman aged 30 to 39 in good health. Each CDR3 is given with its conserved first and last residue. A D gene is named only where the DNA matches it firmly. Some rows mark clone size as missing; the rest say once, few, many or name a class of expanded clone.

CDR3	DNA	D	size	length	J	V
CASSAQRTVGEKLFF	TGTGCCAGCAGTGCACAGCGGACAGTTGGTGAAAAACTGTTTTTT	NA	NA	15	TRBJ1-4	TRBV2
CASSPSSGRVVRNTDTQYF	TGTGCCAGCAGCCCCTCTAGCGGGAGGGTGGTTAGGAACACAGATACGCAGTATTTT	TRBD2	NA	19	TRBJ2-3	TRBV7-8
CASSIGGSVSNQPQHF	TGTGCCAGTAGTATTGGGGGTAGTGTGAGCAATCAGCCCCAGCATTTT	NA	NA	16	TRBJ1-5	TRBV19
CASSLDGAIYNEQFF	TGCGCCAGCAGCCTGGACGGCGCAATCTACAATGAGCAGTTCTTC	NA	once	15	TRBJ2-1	TRBV5-1
CASSDPDRRNTLSYEQYF	TGTGCCAGCAGCGACCCGGACAGAAGAAATACTCTCTCCTACGAGCAGTACTTC	NA	NA	18	TRBJ2-7	TRBV11-2
CASSLAIHEQYF	TGTGCCAGCAGTCTAGCTATTCACGAGCAGTACTTC	NA	once	12	TRBJ2-7	TRBV28
CASSYPRGASYEQYF	TGTGCCAGCAGCTACCCCCGGGGGGCATCCTACGAGCAGTACTTC	NA	NA	15	TRBJ2-7	TRBV28
CASSAGDTEYTEAFF	TGTGCCAGCAGCGCAGGGGACACGGAATACACTGAAGCTTTCTTT	NA	once	15	TRBJ1-1	TRBV7-3
CASSFSLLAGLETQYF	TGTGCCAGCAGCTTTTCTCTACTAGCGGGTTTGGAGACCCAGTACTTC	TRBD2	NA	16	TRBJ2-5	TRBV7-2
CASRRQGASNQPQHF	TGTGCCAGCAGACGACAGGGGGCTAGCAATCAGCCCCAGCATTTT	TRBD1	NA	15	TRBJ1-5	TRBV27
CASSSVGIYEQYF	TGTGCCAGCAGCTCAGTAGGGATCTACGAGCAGTACTTC	NA	NA	13	TRBJ2-7	TRBV11-2
CASSTSGRGSYNEQFF	TGTGCCAGCAGCACTAGCGGGAGGGGCTCCTACAATGAGCAGTTCTTC	TRBD2	NA	16	TRBJ2-1	TRBV7-9
CASSSPGLAGESSYNEQFF	TGTGCCAGCAGCTCTCCGGGACTAGCGGGAGAGAGCTCCTACAATGAGCAGTTCTTC	TRBD2	NA	19	TRBJ2-1	TRBV13
CASSLVSTGDAYEQYF	TGTGCCAGCAGCTTAGTGTCTACAGGGGATGCCTACGAGCAGTACTTC	TRBD1	NA	16	TRBJ2-7	TRBV7-9
CASSLQGAGANVLTF	TGTGCCAGCAGCTTACAGGGGGCTGGGGCCAACGTCCTGACTTTC	TRBD1	NA	15	TRBJ2-6	TRBV28
CASSSTTGPFSGNTIYF	TGTGCCAGCAGTTCGACGACAGGGCCCTTCTCTGGAAACACCATATATTTT	TRBD1	NA	17	TRBJ1-3	TRBV28
CASSSTGDRGEKLFF	TGTGCCAGCAGTAGTACAGGGGATCGTGGTGAAAAACTGTTTTTT	TRBD1	NA	15	TRBJ1-4	TRBV25-1
CASSMSRTDTGELFF	TGTGCCAGTAGTATGAGCCGGACAGACACCGGGGAGCTGTTTTTT	NA	NA	15	TRBJ2-2	TRBV19
CASSLSPGNIQYF	TGTGCCAGCAGCTTAAGCCCGGGCAACATTCAGTACTTC	NA	NA	13	TRBJ2-4	TRBV13
CASSLSEGYTF	TGTGCCAGCAGCTTATCGGAGGGCTACACCTTC	NA	NA	11	TRBJ1-2	TRBV7-9
CASSGSYNEQFF	TGCGCCAGCAGCGGCTCCTACAATGAGCAGTTCTTC	NA	NA	12	TRBJ2-1	TRBV10-1
CASSTPYTQYF	TGTGCCAGCAGTACACCATATACGCAGTATTTT	NA	NA	11	TRBJ2-3	TRBV27
CASSLTEGETQYF	TGTGCCAGCAGCTTAACGGAGGGAGAGACCCAGTACTTC	NA	NA	13	TRBJ2-5	TRBV7-3
CASSPGRGSSDEQFF	TGTGCCAGCTCACCAGGTAGGGGATCGAGCGATGAGCAGTTCTTC	NA	NA	15	TRBJ2-1	TRBV18
CATGLEVGIGYF	TGTGCCACTGGACTAGAGGTGGGCATAGGGTATTTT	TRBD2	NA	12	TRBJ2-3	TRBV7-9
CASSNGWVRLDQPQHF	TGTGCCAGTAGTAATGGATGGGTGCGGCTAGATCAGCCCCAGCATTTT	NA	NA	16	TRBJ1-5	TRBV19
CASSESKVGNTEAFF	TGCGCCAGCAGTGAGTCGAAGGTAGGGAACACTGAAGCTTTCTTT	NA	NA	15	TRBJ1-1	TRBV10-1
CASTEGLAGAAEQFF	TGTGCCAGCACCGAGGGACTAGCGGGAGCCGCTGAGCAGTTCTTC	TRBD2	NA	15	TRBJ2-1	TRBV6-5
CASSQVTQETQYF	TGCGCCAGCAGCCAAGTTACCCAAGAGACCCAGTACTTC	NA	NA	13	TRBJ2-5	TRBV4-1
CASKRLNTGELFF	TGTGCCAGCAAACGGTTGAACACCGGGGAGCTGTTTTTT	NA	NA	13	TRBJ2-2	TRBV6-5
CASSDPDGSVRDF	TGTGCCAGCAGTGACCCCGATGGATCGGTGAGGGACTTC	NA	NA	13	TRBJ2-7	TRBV2
CASSGTKETQYF	TGTGCCAGCTCCGGGACAAAAGAGACCCAGTACTTC	NA	NA	12	TRBJ2-5	TRBV28
CASSPPAGEETQYF	TGTGCCAGCTCACCACCGGCAGGGGAAGAGACCCAGTACTTC	NA	NA	14	TRBJ2-5	TRBV18
CASSPPAGSNTEAFF	TGTGCCAGCTCACCACCGGCAGGCAGTAACACTGAAGCTTTCTTT	NA	NA	15	TRBJ1-1	TRBV18
CSAREKRSQFF	TGCAGTGCTAGAGAGAAGCGGTCACAGTTCTTC	NA	NA	11	TRBJ2-1	TRBV20-1